A single sample is the source of the 20 T cell receptor beta chains below, sequenced in a study of blood T cell repertoires in COVID-19 (dated by TCRdb to about 2020). The method behind the library was the immunoSEQ multiplex PCR assay. Here the immuneACCESS table is served through TCRdb, limited to in-frame sequences with V and J called. Missing clones are a known gap in these copies; in checked studies unresolved V genes cover under half, and the rest lacks a known reason. The sample records about 310,000 clones, around 87% of which are singletons. Together, the top ten hold approximately 8.1% of the sample. Sequencing used peripheral blood. The receptor set was obtained from a woman between 45 and 65 years old who had recovered from COVID-19.

The chain employs TRBV6-5 and TRBJ2-7, with TRBD2 identical over 10 bases. J lost 4 bases, V lost 0 bases, and 6 bases had no gene match. Germline V gives CDR1 MNHEY, CDR2 SVGAGI. CDR3 length equals 16 residues. CDR3 DNA: TGTGCCAGCAGTTACTCCTGGCTAGCGGGAGAGTACGAGCAGTACTTC. As protein: CASSYSWLAGEYEQYF.

The V call is TRBV18, the J call TRBJ2-5, with TRBD2 identical over 8 bases. The V gene's germline CDR1 is KGHSH and CDR2 LQKENI. After removal of 0 bases from V and 2 bases from J, the junction contained 5 bases not matched to a gene. This CDR3 spans 16 amino acids. This chain's CDR3 is CASSPPGSGEQETQYF. The CDR3 region has the DNA TGTGCCAGCTCACCACCGGGTAGCGGGGAACAAGAGACCCAGTACTTC.

The V gene is TRBV5-1, the J gene TRBJ2-1, with TRBD1 matching over 8 bases. The CDR3 contains 15 residues. Per the germline V gene, CDR1 is SGHRS and CDR2 is YFSETQ. V shed 4 bases and J 2 bases; nucleotides not matched to a gene: 5. DNA of the CDR3: TGCGCCAGCAGCCAGACAGGGGAACCCTACAATGAGCAGTTCTTC. Amino acid sequence: CASSQTGEPYNEQFF.

The chain links TRBV19 to TRBJ2-1; TRBD2 is a possible D gene (5 bases). Trimming took 3 bases from V and 3 from J, leaving 9 bases between them. CDR1 is LNHDA and CDR2 is SQIVND in the germline V gene (reference sequence). The CDR3 spans 14 residues. The CDR3 DNA reads as TGTGCCAGTAGTATTCGACGGGGCTACAATGAGCAGTTCTTC. This sequence encodes CASSIRRGYNEQFF.

The rearrangement uses TRBV19 and TRBJ2-4, with TRBD1 as a possible D gene (8 bases). CDR1 is LNHDA, CDR2 SQIVND, per germline (reference sequence). The CDR3 spans 14 residues. The ends were cut back, 6 bases at V and 9 bases at J, with 18 bases in the middle. This chain's CDR3 is CASRQGGTSGIQYF. The CDR3 DNA reads TGTGCCAGTAGACAGGGGGGGACCTCGGGCATTCAGTACTTC.

This clone was detected a few times. This rearrangement joins TRBV19 to TRBJ2-7; 10 bases fit TRBD2. The V segment lost 10 bases and the J segment 0 bases; nucleotides outside the gene matches: 6. Per the germline V gene, CDR1 is LNHDA and CDR2 is SQIVND (reference sequence). The CDR3 runs 14 residues. The CDR3 loop is CATKSSGSSYEQYF. For the CDR3, the DNA is TGTGCCACTAAATCTAGCGGGAGCTCCTACGAGCAGTACTTC.

As concerns this clone: This specimen includes other DNA sequences encoding the same CDR3. This chain uses TRBV10-3 with TRBJ2-7; the D is unclear. V was trimmed by 4 bases and J by 4 bases, leaving 8 bases between them. Germline loops: CDR1 ENHRY, CDR2 SYGVKD. The CDR3 extends over 12 amino acids. The DNA of the CDR3 is TGTGCCATCAGTGGAGTCGGTTACGAGCAGTACTTC. It codes for CAISGVGYEQYF.

The rearrangement uses TRBV2 and TRBJ1-1, with no clear D. Germline V gene lookup returns CDR1 SNHLY and CDR2 FYNNEI. The CDR3 length is 13 residues. V was cut by 1 base and J by 4 bases, with 7 bases left in between. Written as DNA, the CDR3 is TGTGCCAGCAGTGAAGGGGGAGGCACTGAAGCTTTCTTT. Translated, it gives CASSEGGGTEAFF.

The V call is TRBV6-1, the J call TRBJ2-1; 11 bases match TRBD2. Germline V gene lookup returns CDR1 MNHNS and CDR2 SASEGT. The ends lost 0 bases at V and 7 bases at J; junction bases unmatched: 8. CDR3 size: 17 residues. CDR3 amino acids: CASSEALAGVTKNEQFF. The CDR3, as DNA: TGTGCCAGCAGTGAAGCACTAGCGGGAGTTACCAAGAATGAGCAGTTCTTC.

The CDR3, as DNA: TGTGCCAGCAGACGGGGGGGCCTTAGCACAGATACGCAGTATTTT. Its protein product is CASRRGGLSTDTQYF. The chain recombines TRBV9 with TRBJ2-3, with 8 bases identical to TRBD2. Germline V gene data show CDR1 as SGDLS and CDR2 as YYNGEE. Trimming at V came to 5 bases and at J to 0 bases, leaving 5 bases not matched to a gene. The CDR3 contains 15 residues.

V is TRBV5-4 and J is TRBJ2-5; 7 bases are shared with TRBD2. This CDR3 comprises 15 residues. V was clipped by 4 bases and J by 5 bases; unmatched bases: 11. The V gene's germline CDR1 is SGHNT and CDR2 YYREEE (reference sequence). The CDR3 is CASSPEGRARETQYF. For the CDR3, the DNA is TGTGCCAGCAGCCCCGAGGGGAGGGCACGGGAGACCCAGTACTTC. Complete variable domain (other parts from reference TRBV5-4 and TRBJ2-5): ETGVTQSPTHLIKTRGQQVTLRCSSQSGHNTVSWYQQALGQGPQFIFQYYREEENGRGNFPPRFSGLQFPNYSSELNVNALELDDSALYLCASSPEGRARETQYFGPGTRLLVL.

The chain has TRBV3-1 (or the pseudogene TRBV3-2) and TRBJ1-3; D perhaps matches TRBD1 (5 bases). Trimming cost V 1 base and J 3 bases, with 16 bases left between them. CDR3 length: 17 amino acids. CDR1 is LGHDT and CDR2 is YNNKEL in the germline V gene (reference sequence). Here the CDR3 reads CASSQVPQGSFGNTIYF. CDR3 coding DNA: TGTGCCAGCAGCCAAGTCCCCCAGGGTTCGTTTGGAAACACCATATATTTT.

This clone was counted a single time. This sequence joins TRBV7-2 and TRBJ2-3; D uncertain. CDR3 size: 13 residues. The V and J ends lost 6 bases and 1 base respectively, with 8 bases between them. Looked up from germline, CDR1 is SGHTA and CDR2 is FQGNSA. CDR3 sequence (DNA): TGTGCCAGCAGGTCCTTCGGCACAGATACGCAGTATTTT. Protein sequence: CASRSFGTDTQYF.

The rearrangement links TRBV28 to TRBJ1-6; 7 nucleotides align to TRBD1. CDR1 is MDHEN, CDR2 SYDVKM, per germline. After removal of 5 bases from V and 8 bases from J, the junction contained 6 bases not matched to a gene. The CDR3 extends over 14 amino acids. The chain's CDR3 is CASSPTGADSPLHF. The CDR3 DNA reads TGTGCCAGCAGTCCCACAGGGGCCGATTCACCCCTCCACTTT.

This clone came up once. This chain links TRBV3-1 (or the pseudogene TRBV3-2) with TRBJ2-7, with 8 bases lining up with TRBD2. Germline V CDR1 and CDR2: LGHDT, YNNKEL (reference sequence). CDR3 length: 12 residues. With V trimmed by 3 bases and J by 5 bases, 0 bases remained unmatched. CDR3 region: CASSHGGDEQYF. The CDR3 region has the DNA TGTGCCAGCAGCCACGGGGGGGACGAGCAGTACTTC.

The rearrangement uses TRBV9 and TRBJ2-1, with unresolved D. This CDR3 region has 12 residues. The V gene lost 0 bases and the J gene lost 9 bases, with 7 bases spanning the gap. The V gene's germline CDR1 is SGDLS and CDR2 YYNGEE. The CDR3 here is CASSVVESEQFF. In nucleotides, the CDR3 is TGTGCCAGCAGCGTAGTTGAGAGTGAGCAGTTCTTC.

Concerning this clone itself: One junction end does not reproduce the germline sequence, and a read error may be involved. The genes are TRBV7-2 and TRBJ2-7, with a weak D call TRBD1 (6 bases). This CDR3 has 11 amino acids. Germline V gives CDR1 SGHTA, CDR2 FQGNSA. CDR3 in amino acids: CASSIPGQFLF. The CDR3 nucleotides are TGTGCCAGCAGCATACCGGGACAATTTCTTTTC. The variable domain in full, with the rest retrieved from reference TRBV7-2 and TRBJ2-7, is GAGVSQSPSNKVTEKGKDVELRCDPISGHTALYWYRQSLGQGLEFLIYFQGNSAPDKSGLPSDRFSAERTGGSVSTLTIQRTQQEDSAVYLCASSIPGQFLFGPGTRLTVT.

The rearrangement joins TRBV20-1 to TRBJ1-1; D remains ambiguous. The CDR3 covers 11 residues. The V and J ends lost 6 bases and 6 bases respectively, with 11 bases between them. CDR1 is DFQATT, CDR2 SNEGSKA, per germline (reference sequence). The CDR3 bases are TGCAGTGCCCGACGGGTCCCTGAAGCTTTCTTT. Amino acids: CSARRVPEAFF.

The rearrangement links TRBV9 to TRBJ2-5; the D gene is possibly TRBD2 (6 bases). CDR1 is SGDLS and CDR2 is YYNGEE in the germline V gene. The CDR3 has 14 amino acids. V was cut by 4 bases and J by 2 bases, with 12 bases left in between. The CDR3 DNA is TGTGCCAGCAGCCCACGGGACTTTCAAGAGACCCAGTACTTC. It codes for CASSPRDFQETQYF.

The V gene is TRBV6-5, the J gene TRBJ2-7; the match to TRBD2 covers 7 bases. V lost 6 bases to trimming and J lost 1 base; unmatched junction nucleotides: 9. The CDR3 sequence is 15 residues long. CDR1 MNHEY and CDR2 SVGAGI come from the germline V gene. The CDR3 bases are TGTGCCAGCAGCACCAGCGGGGACCGGTCCTACGAGCAGTACTTC. As protein: CASSTSGDRSYEQYF.